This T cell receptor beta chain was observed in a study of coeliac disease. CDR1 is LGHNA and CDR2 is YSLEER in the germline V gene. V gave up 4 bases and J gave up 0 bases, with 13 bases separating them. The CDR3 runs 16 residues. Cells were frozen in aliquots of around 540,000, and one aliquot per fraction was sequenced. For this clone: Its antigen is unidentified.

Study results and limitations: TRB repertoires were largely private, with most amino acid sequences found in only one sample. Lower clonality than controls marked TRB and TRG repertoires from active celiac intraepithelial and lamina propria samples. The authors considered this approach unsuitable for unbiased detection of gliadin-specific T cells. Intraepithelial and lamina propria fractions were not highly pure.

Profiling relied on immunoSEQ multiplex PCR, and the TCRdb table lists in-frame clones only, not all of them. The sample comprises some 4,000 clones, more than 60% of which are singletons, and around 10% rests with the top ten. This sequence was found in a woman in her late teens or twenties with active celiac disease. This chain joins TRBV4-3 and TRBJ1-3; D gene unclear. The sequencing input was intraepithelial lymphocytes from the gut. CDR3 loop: CASSPTPQNSGNTIYF. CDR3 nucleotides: TGCGCCAGCAGCCCTACGCCGCAAAACTCTGGAAACACCATATATTTT.